A selection of T cell receptor beta chains follows, all from one sample in a study of T cell responses to AZD1222 COVID-19 vaccine. Clones were read by immunoSEQ multiplex PCR, and TCRdb kept only the in-frame ones, dropping some. The table has 60,000 to 85,000 clones, 88% seen once. Specimen: peripheral blood, collected 28 days after the second dose of the MenACWY control vaccine. These receptors originate from an adult who received the MenACWY meningococcal vaccine as a control. Each CDR3 is given with its conserved first and last residue. The D gene is left open where the match is weak. Only some rows state a clone size, as once, few, many or a class for expanded clones.

D	size	length	J	V	DNA	CDR3
TRBD1	NA	18	TRBJ1-5	TRBV30	TGTGCCTGGGGCTGGGGACAGGGAGTCCCCCTTTGCAATCAGCCCCAGCATTTT	CAWGWGQGVPLCNQPQHF
NA	once	15	TRBJ1-5	TRBV5-1	TGCGCCAGCAGCTTGGGACAGAACAGCAATCAGCCCCAGCATTTT	CASSLGQNSNQPQHF
NA	NA	18	TRBJ1-5	TRBV7-2	TGTGCCAGCAGCTTGAGCCGGAACCCCGGAAGGAGCAATCAGCCCCAGCATTTT	CASSLSRNPGRSNQPQHF
TRBD1	NA	14	TRBJ1-4	TRBV28	TGTGCCAGCAGGACAGGGGGCTCGAGTGAAAAACTGTTTTTT	CASRTGGSSEKLFF
NA	NA	12	TRBJ1-5	TRBV30	TGTGCCTGGAGTTCGAGTAATCAGCCCCAGCATTTT	CAWSSSNQPQHF
NA	once	15	TRBJ2-2	TRBV4-1	TGCGCCAGCAGCCTGGACCAATCGGACACCGGGGAGCTGTTTTTT	CASSLDQSDTGELFF
NA	medium-sized	15	TRBJ1-5	TRBV19	TGTGCCAGTAGTACCCATTGGACAAGCAATCAGCCCCAGCATTTT	CASSTHWTSNQPQHF
TRBD1	NA	17	TRBJ1-6	TRBV5-5	TGTGCCAGCAGCTTGCGCCTCCGGGACAGCCTTAATTCACCCCTCCACTTT	CASSLRLRDSLNSPLHF
NA	NA	13	TRBJ1-2	TRBV7-2	TGTGCCAGCATTCTCCCTCGGGGCGGATACTACACCTTC	CASILPRGGYYTF
NA	once	14	TRBJ2-7	TRBV5-1	TGCGCCAGCAGCAGAAACAGGGAAACCAACGAGCAGTACTTC	CASSRNRETNEQYF
TRBD1	NA	14	TRBJ1-5	TRBV5-6	TGTGCCAGCAGCTCGGTTACAGGGGGTCAGCCCCAGCATTTT	CASSSVTGGQPQHF
NA	NA	13	TRBJ1-5	TRBV27	TGTGCCAGCAGTTTATCCTTCTTTCAGCCCCAGCATTTT	CASSLSFFQPQHF
TRBD2	once	17	TRBJ2-6	TRBV4-3	TGCGCCAGCAGCCAAGATCTCAGCGGGGCTGGGGCCAACGTCCTGACTTTC	CASSQDLSGAGANVLTF
TRBD2	large	19	TRBJ2-2	TRBV11-2	TGTGCCAGCAGCCCCCCTACTAGCGGGGGGGCCCGGGACACCGGGGAGCTGTTTTTT	CASSPPTSGGARDTGELFF
NA	NA	14	TRBJ2-7	TRBV28	TGTGCCAGCAGTTTAGGAGGGGACACCTACGAGCAGTACTTC	CASSLGGDTYEQYF
NA	NA	15	TRBJ2-1	TRBV10-3	TGTGCCATCAGTGGGGAGCAGGGCTCCTACAATGAGCAGTTCTTC	CAISGEQGSYNEQFF
TRBD1	NA	15	TRBJ2-7	TRBV4-3	TGCGCCAGCAGCCCCGGGACAGGGGGTTCAGACGAGCAGTACTTC	CASSPGTGGSDEQYF
NA	NA	15	TRBJ1-3	TRBV2	TGTGCCAGCAAGGGGCAGAGGTTCTCTGGAAACACCATATATTTT	CASKGQRFSGNTIYF
NA	NA	12	TRBJ2-7	TRBV3-1/TRBV3-2	TGTGCCAGCAGCCGGGACCCCTACGAGCAGTACTTC	CASSRDPYEQYF
NA	NA	17	TRBJ1-6	TRBV7-9	TGTGCCAGCAGCTCAGATCGGATAGCAACCTATAATTCACCCCTCCACTTT	CASSSDRIATYNSPLHF